The next 10 T cell receptor beta chains were all read from a single sample in a study of monozygotic twins with inflammatory bowel disease. TCRdb reprocessed the 5' RACE reads, keeping one entry per CDR3 protein, no DNA. In total, the table holds about 300,000 distinct CDR3 sequences. The sample was blood. Source of these receptors: a human donor with ulcerative colitis or Crohn's disease, or a healthy co-twin of an affected twin (not recorded which).

CDR3 sequence reads: CASSLEGGINQPQHF. The V and J genes are TRBV12-3 or TRBV12-4 and TRBJ1-5; TCRdb indicates TRBD1, and absent DNA this call remains unverified. The CDR3 length is 15 residues.

V and J are TRBV5-6 and TRBJ2-2; TCRdb indicates TRBD1, and absent DNA this call remains unverified. The CDR3 has 14 residues. Per germline, CDR1 SGHDT and CDR2 YYEEEE. The CDR3 sequence is CASSLGQGAGELFF.

J is TRBJ1-4 and V is TRBV4-2; absent DNA, TCRdb's TRBD1 call cannot be checked. The CDR3 totals 16 residues. Germline CDR1 reads LGHNA; CDR2 reads YNFKEQ. CDR3 protein: CASSQAVQGSNEKLFF.

The V and J genes are TRBV27 and TRBJ2-7; TCRdb selects TRBD2, and the lack of DNA leaves this call unchecked. Germline V gene lookup returns CDR1 MNHEY and CDR2 SMNVEV (reference sequence). The CDR3 has 14 residues. CDR3 sequence: CASSLGRADYEQYF.

The chain uses TRBV5-1 and TRBJ2-7. Germline V CDR1 and CDR2: SGHRS, YFSETQ. The CDR3 runs 12 residues. The CDR3 sequence: CASRASSYEQYF. Together with reference TRBV5-1 and TRBJ2-7, the CDR3 gives the full variable domain: KAGVTQTPRYLIKTRGQQVTLSCSPISGHRSVSWYQQTPGQGLQFLFEYFSETQRNKGNFPGRFSGRQFSNSRSEMNVSTLELGDSALYLCASRASSYEQYFGPGTRLTVT.

The genes are TRBV7-2 and TRBJ2-7; TCRdb reports TRBD2, a call that lacks DNA to check it against. The germline V gene encodes CDR1 SGHTA and CDR2 FQGNSA. This CDR3 has 17 residues. CDR3 amino acids: CASSGDKRDTRRYEQYF.

This chain connects TRBV29-1 to TRBJ2-2. Germline V gene data show CDR1 as SQVTM and CDR2 as ANQGSEA. There are 13 residues in the CDR3. This chain's CDR3 is CSVLDGNTGELFF.

J is TRBJ2-3 and V is TRBV12-3 or TRBV12-4. CDR3 length: 15 residues. The CDR3 here is CASSFNIGSTDTQYF.

The rearrangement joins TRBV12-3 or TRBV12-4 to TRBJ2-3; without DNA, the TCRdb call of TRBD2 cannot be checked. The CDR3 contains 14 residues. The chain's CDR3 is CASSPERALDTQYF.

The chain has TRBV29-1 and TRBJ1-3. Germline CDR1 reads SQVTM; CDR2 reads ANQGSEA. This CDR3 region has 14 residues. The CDR3 region is CSVLLDRAGNTIYF.